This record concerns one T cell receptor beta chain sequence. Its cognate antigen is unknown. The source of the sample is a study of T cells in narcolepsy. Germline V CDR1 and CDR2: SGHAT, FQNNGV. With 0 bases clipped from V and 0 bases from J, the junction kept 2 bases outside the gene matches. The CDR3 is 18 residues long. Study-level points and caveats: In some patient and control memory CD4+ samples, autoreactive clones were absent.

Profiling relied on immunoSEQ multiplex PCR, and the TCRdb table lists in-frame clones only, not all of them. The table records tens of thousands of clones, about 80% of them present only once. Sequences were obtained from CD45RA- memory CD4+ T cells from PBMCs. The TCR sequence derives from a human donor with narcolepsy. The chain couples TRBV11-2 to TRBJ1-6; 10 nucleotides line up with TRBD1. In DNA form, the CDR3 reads TGTGCCAGCAGCTTAGATCGGGACAGGGGCTCCTATAATTCACCCCTCCACTTT. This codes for CASSLDRDRGSYNSPLHF. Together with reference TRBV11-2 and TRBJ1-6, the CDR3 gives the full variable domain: EAGVAQSPRYKIIEKRQSVAFWCNPISGHATLYWYQQILGQGPKLLIQFQNNGVVDDSQLPKDRFSAERLKGVDSTLKIQPAKLEDSAVYLCASSLDRDRGSYNSPLHFGNGTRLTVT.